A single sample is the source of the 20 T cell receptor beta chains below, sequenced in a study of OX40 agonist ivuxolimab in advanced cancers. Some clones are missing from TCRdb's copy, which holds only in-frame ones; the method was immunoSEQ multiplex PCR. The sample lists approximately 26,000 clones, roughly 84% seen once, with 13% to 15% in the top ten. The sample was CD4+ or CD8+ T cells sorted from blood, taken in a trial of the OX40 agonist ivuxolimab. These TCRs come from an adult with an advanced solid tumor such as melanoma, head and neck, liver or kidney cancer.

The rearrangement links TRBV5-6 to TRBJ2-2, with no clear D. V gave up 6 bases and J gave up 2 bases, with 14 bases separating them. There are 15 residues in the CDR3. CDR1 is SGHDT and CDR2 is YYEEEE in the germline V gene. As DNA, the CDR3 is TGTGCCAGCACCCCAGGCGCACATAACACCGGGGAGCTGTTTTTT. Translated: CASTPGAHNTGELFF.

This chain joins TRBV2 and TRBJ2-1; no reliable D call. CDR1 is SNHLY, CDR2 FYNNEI, per germline. CDR3 length: 16 residues. Trimming removed 10 bases from V and 7 bases from J, with 26 bases in between. The CDR3 DNA is TGTGCCACCACGGACGCGGAACCACGCACTCAAAATGAGCAGTTCTTC. The encoded protein is CATTDAEPRTQNEQFF.

The sample holds one count of this clone. This chain links TRBV7-8 with TRBJ2-1; TRBD2 matches 9 bases. Germline V gene sequence: CDR1 SGHVS, CDR2 FQNEAQ. The CDR3 covers 18 residues. V gave up 3 bases and J gave up 0 bases; unmatched junction bases: 9. CDR3 residues: CASSFPGGRARSYNEQFF. DNA for the CDR3: TGTGCCAGCAGCTTTCCGGGCGGGAGGGCCCGCTCCTACAATGAGCAGTTCTTC.

The V gene is TRBV28, the J gene TRBJ2-5; 7 bases are a match to TRBD2. CDR1 is MDHEN, CDR2 SYDVKM, per germline. The CDR3 extends over 16 amino acids. V lost 4 bases, J lost 5 bases, and 13 bases stayed unmatched. CDR3 coding DNA: TGTGCCAGCAGTTATGCAACTAGCGCCGAGAGGGAGACCCAGTACTTC. Its protein product is CASSYATSAERETQYF. The variable domain in full, with the rest retrieved from reference TRBV28 and TRBJ2-5, is DVKVTQSSRYLVKRTGEKVFLECVQDMDHENMFWYRQDPGLGLRLIYFSYDVKMKEKGDIPEGYSVSREKKERFSLILESASTNQTSMYLCASSYATSAERETQYFGPGTRLLVL.

V is TRBV7-3 and J is TRBJ2-3, with unresolved D. This CDR3 is built from 15 residues. The V and J ends lost 4 bases and 4 bases respectively, with 15 bases between them. Germline V lookup: CDR1 SGHTA, CDR2 FQGTGA. The chain's CDR3 is CASSSTFPYSDTQYF. The CDR3, as DNA: TGTGCCAGCAGCTCCACCTTCCCATACTCAGATACGCAGTATTTT.

This rearrangement joins TRBV29-1 to TRBJ1-6, with 7 bases identical to TRBD1. This CDR3 contains 13 residues. CDR1 and CDR2 from the germline V gene are SQVTM and ANQGSEA. The V segment lost 4 bases and the J segment 7 bases; nucleotides outside the gene matches: 4. The CDR3 region has the DNA TGCAGCGTTGGGGCAGGGGGAAATTCACCCCTCCACTTT. Translation: CSVGAGGNSPLHF.

V usage is TRBV7-6 and J usage is TRBJ2-7; possibly TRBD2 for D (5 bases). Germline values: CDR1 SGHVS, CDR2 FNYEAQ. Trimming stripped 2 bases from V and 3 bases from J, with 14 bases between. The CDR3 runs 15 residues. CDR3 sequence reads: CASSLLEDEFYEQYF. The CDR3 DNA reads as TGTGCCAGCAGCTTATTGGAGGACGAGTTCTACGAGCAGTACTTC.

The chain is built from TRBV7-3 and TRBJ1-1; D ambiguous. The CDR3 has 12 amino acids. Trimming took 5 bases from V and 2 from J, leaving 6 bases between them. Germline V lookup: CDR1 SGHTA, CDR2 FQGTGA. For the CDR3, the DNA is TGTGCCAGCAGCGTGGACAACACTGAAGCTTTCTTT. This gives the protein CASSVDNTEAFF.

The chain recombines TRBV7-9 with TRBJ2-1; D may be TRBD2 (5 bases). Trimming removed 0 bases at V and 9 bases at J, with 9 bases between. Germline lookup yields CDR1 SEHNR and CDR2 FQNEAQ (reference sequence). The CDR3 runs to 13 residues. The CDR3 bases are TGTGCCAGCAGCTTAGCTCCGCGGGTTGAGCAGTTCTTC. Translating gives CASSLAPRVEQFF.

This chain connects TRBV7-9 to TRBJ2-3; perhaps TRBD1 as D (5 bases). The germline CDR1 and CDR2 sequences are SEHNR and FQNEAQ (reference sequence). The CDR3 covers 14 residues. The germline V and J ends were trimmed by 6 bases and 0 bases, with 10 bases remaining between them. The CDR3 protein is CASSKTESTDTQYF. The DNA for the CDR3 is TGTGCCAGCAGTAAGACAGAAAGCACAGATACGCAGTATTTT. The full variable domain, rest sourced from reference TRBV7-9 and TRBJ2-3, is DTGVSQNPRHKITKRGQNVTFRCDPISEHNRLYWYRQTLGQGPEFLTYFQNEAQLEKSRLLSDRFSAERPKGSFSTLEIQRTEQGDSAMYLCASSKTESTDTQYFGPGTRLTVL.

A single count supports this clone. The J gene is TRBJ2-7, the V gene TRBV7-9; D unresolved. V was clipped by 5 bases and J by 2 bases, with 16 bases between them. The CDR3 runs to 15 residues. The germline V gene encodes CDR1 SEHNR and CDR2 FQNEAQ (reference sequence). The CDR3 DNA reads as TGTGCCAGCAGCGTTGGGTACAGTATTACCTACGAGCAGTACTTC. Protein: CASSVGYSITYEQYF. The full variable domain, completed using reference TRBV7-9 and TRBJ2-7, is DTGVSQNPRHKITKRGQNVTFRCDPISEHNRLYWYRQTLGQGPEFLTYFQNEAQLEKSRLLSDRFSAERPKGSFSTLEIQRTEQGDSAMYLCASSVGYSITYEQYFGPGTRLTVT.

The gene calls are TRBV7-9 and TRBJ2-2, with unresolved D. The V end was cut by 3 bases, the J end by 8 bases, with 10 bases between. This CDR3 has 13 residues. CDR1 SEHNR and CDR2 FQNEAQ come from the germline V gene (reference sequence). CDR3 residues: CASSFSSSGELFF. The DNA for the CDR3 is TGTGCCAGCAGCTTTAGTTCTTCTGGGGAGCTGTTTTTT.

The V gene is TRBV27, the J gene TRBJ2-7; 11 nucleotides match TRBD1. The V gene end was trimmed by 5 bases and the J gene end by 2 bases; junction bases not matched to a gene: 5. The CDR3 runs 15 residues. CDR1 is MNHEY, CDR2 SMNVEV, per germline (reference sequence). Here the CDR3 reads CASSTPGQGAYEQYF. The CDR3 DNA sequence: TGTGCCAGCAGTACCCCGGGACAGGGGGCCTACGAGCAGTACTTC.

This chain links TRBV4-1 with TRBJ2-2; no firm D call. V lost 1 base to trimming and J lost 8 bases, with 14 bases between them. The V gene's germline CDR1 is MGHRA and CDR2 YSYEKL. This CDR3 comprises 15 residues. CDR3 region: CASSQGLIRMGELFF. The DNA of the CDR3 is TGCGCCAGCAGCCAAGGACTGATTAGGATGGGGGAGCTGTTTTTT.

The chain employs TRBV2 and TRBJ2-3, with D unresolved. V was cut by 6 bases and J by 4 bases, with 8 bases left in between. The CDR3 length is 12 residues. Germline values: CDR1 SNHLY, CDR2 FYNNEI. CDR3: CASRPIADTQYF. For the CDR3, the DNA is TGTGCCAGCAGGCCTATCGCAGATACGCAGTATTTT.

This rearrangement joins TRBV5-4 to TRBJ2-1; D tentatively fits TRBD1 or TRBD2 (6 bases each). This CDR3 has 16 residues. Germline lookup yields CDR1 SGHNT and CDR2 YYREEE (reference sequence). V was clipped by 1 base and J by 6 bases, with 17 bases between them. The CDR3 here is CASSLSSGEGGNEQFF. DNA for the CDR3: TGTGCCAGCAGCTTGTCTTCGGGAGAAGGGGGCAATGAGCAGTTCTTC. The variable domain in full, completed from reference TRBV5-4 and TRBJ2-1, reads ETGVTQSPTHLIKTRGQQVTLRCSSQSGHNTVSWYQQALGQGPQFIFQYYREEENGRGNFPPRFSGLQFPNYSSELNVNALELDDSALYLCASSLSSGEGGNEQFFGPGTRLTVL.

V is TRBV6-1 and J is TRBJ1-2, with a tentative D call TRBD1 (5 bases). The CDR3 spans 16 residues. The germline gives CDR1 MNHNS, CDR2 SASEGT. V was cut by 2 bases and J by 6 bases, with 19 bases left in between. CDR3 in DNA: TGTGCCAGCAGTGAAATGAGGACGGGGCGAGCAGATGGCTACACCTTC. Encoded protein: CASSEMRTGRADGYTF.

The chain combines TRBV7-9 with TRBJ2-7; 7 bases map to TRBD1. Germline V gene lookup returns CDR1 SEHNR and CDR2 FQNEAQ (reference sequence). There are 12 residues in the CDR3. After removal of 11 bases from V and 2 bases from J, the junction contained 6 bases not matched to a gene. The CDR3 sequence: CASAGGPYEQYF. DNA of the CDR3: TGTGCCTCGGCAGGGGGTCCCTACGAGCAGTACTTC. Full variable domain (rest looked up from reference TRBV7-9 and TRBJ2-7): DTGVSQNPRHKITKRGQNVTFRCDPISEHNRLYWYRQTLGQGPEFLTYFQNEAQLEKSRLLSDRFSAERPKGSFSTLEIQRTEQGDSAMYLCASAGGPYEQYFGPGTRLTVT.

The chain carries TRBV7-6 and TRBJ2-7; 7 bases align to TRBD1. Germline loops: CDR1 SGHVS, CDR2 FNYEAQ. The ends lost 5 bases at V and 4 bases at J; junction bases unmatched: 8. This CDR3 has 14 residues. The CDR3 sequence: CASSPRQGWYEQYF. The CDR3 coding sequence is TGTGCCAGCAGCCCGAGACAGGGATGGTACGAGCAGTACTTC.

This chain uses TRBV27 with TRBJ1-5; D gene ambiguous. The CDR3 is made up of 12 amino acids. Germline V gene data show CDR1 as MNHEY and CDR2 as SMNVEV (reference sequence). V lost 3 bases to trimming and J lost 6 bases, with 6 bases between them. In DNA, the CDR3 is TGTGCCAGCAGTTTTTCGGGTCAGCCCCAGCATTTT. Residues: CASSFSGQPQHF.